A selection of T cell receptor beta chains follows, all from one sample in a study of siplizumab effects on memory and regulatory T cells. Generated by immunoSEQ multiplex PCR, the TCRdb table keeps only in-frame clones and is missing some. The table shows approximately 46,000 clones, with 93% occurring only once. Sequencing used CD8+ T cells sorted from blood. All receptors come from a human donor in good health. Each CDR3 is given with its conserved first and last residue. The D gene is left open where the match is weak. Clone size is stated in some rows and not others, as once, few, many or a class when expanded.

clone_size,d_call,v_call,j_call,cdr3_nt,cdr3_aa
NA,NA,TRBV7-6,TRBJ2-7,TGTGCCAGCAGCATCGCCGGACCATCCTACGAGCAGTACTTC,CASSIAGPSYEQYF
NA,NA,TRBV27,TRBJ2-3,TGTGCCAGCAGTTTATCACGCGGAGCCACAGATACGCAGTATTTT,CASSLSRGATDTQYF
NA,NA,TRBV11-2,TRBJ2-5,TGTGCCAGCAGCTCCAACATCCAAGAGACCCAGTACTTC,CASSSNIQETQYF
NA,NA,TRBV4-2,TRBJ2-7,TGTGCCAGCAGCCAAGTGAGCGGAGAGCTCTACGAGCAGTACTTC,CASSQVSGELYEQYF
NA,NA,TRBV27,TRBJ2-2,TGTGCCAGCAGTTTAGGGCAGGTTGCCGGGGAGCTGTTTTTT,CASSLGQVAGELFF
NA,NA,TRBV7-9,TRBJ1-1,TGTGCCAGCAGCTTAGTAGGCCAGCCCCACACTGAAGCTTTCTTT,CASSLVGQPHTEAFF
NA,NA,TRBV11-2,TRBJ2-2,TGTGCCAGCAGCTTAGCGTTTGTCACAGGGAAAGGGTCCGGGGAGCTGTTTTTT,CASSLAFVTGKGSGELFF
NA,NA,TRBV28,TRBJ2-7,TGTGCCAGCAGGGGCGACTACGAGCAGTACTTC,CASRGDYEQYF
NA,TRBD2,TRBV5-4,TRBJ2-7,TGTGCCAGCAGCTTGGCCTTAGCGGGAGTGTTCCACGAGCAGTACTTC,CASSLALAGVFHEQYF
NA,NA,TRBV6-5,TRBJ1-2,TGTGCCAGCAATGAGGAACAGTCGAGGGACTATGGCTACACCTTC,CASNEEQSRDYGYTF
NA,NA,TRBV19,TRBJ2-5,TGTGCCAGTAGTATCGGAATTTGGGAGACCCAGTACTTC,CASSIGIWETQYF
NA,NA,TRBV7-9,TRBJ2-6,TGTGCCAGCAGCTTAGCCCCCTCTGGGGCCAACGTCCTGACTTTC,CASSLAPSGANVLTF
NA,NA,TRBV9,TRBJ1-3,TGTGCCAGCAGCGTAGATGGGGGCGTCTCTGGAAACACCATATATTTT,CASSVDGGVSGNTIYF
NA,TRBD2,TRBV25-1,TRBJ2-7,TGTGCCAGCAGTGATAGCGGGGCTAAATCCTACGAGCAGTACTTC,CASSDSGAKSYEQYF
NA,TRBD1,TRBV11-2,TRBJ2-7,TGTGCCAGCAGCCAGGGACAGGGCGACGAGCAGTACTTC,CASSQGQGDEQYF
NA,NA,TRBV9,TRBJ2-5,TGTGCCAGCAGCCCAGGTTCCATACTTAGGTTGGGTGAGACCCAGTACTTC,CASSPGSILRLGETQYF
NA,NA,TRBV5-1,TRBJ2-5,TGCGCCAGCAGCTTAATCGGACAGTCCCAAGAGACCCAGTACTTC,CASSLIGQSQETQYF
NA,NA,TRBV28,TRBJ2-1,TGTGCCAGCAGTTTAGTGGAACCCTCCTACAATGAGCAGTTCTTC,CASSLVEPSYNEQFF
NA,NA,TRBV28,TRBJ1-5,TGTGCCAGCAGTTTAGGTGTGCGGCAGCCCCAGCATTTT,CASSLGVRQPQHF
NA,NA,TRBV7-9,TRBJ2-2,TGTGCCAGCAGCCCCCCGGCGGGCCTGAACACCGGGGAGCTGTTTTTT,CASSPPAGLNTGELFF
NA,TRBD1,TRBV7-9,TRBJ1-1,TGTGCCAGCAGCTCCACCCGTCCGGGGACAGCCGGATGGGGGACTGAAGCTTTCTTT,CASSSTRPGTAGWGTEAFF
NA,NA,TRBV7-2,TRBJ2-7,TGTGCCAGCAGCTCCCAGGGTTACCTCTACGAGCAGTACTTC,CASSSQGYLYEQYF
NA,NA,TRBV13,TRBJ2-7,TGTGCCAGCAGCTTAGGCCCCATCGGGAGAAAGATCGAGCAGTACTTC,CASSLGPIGRKIEQYF
NA,TRBD1,TRBV5-4,TRBJ2-7,TGTGCCAGCAGCTTAGACAGGGGAACCTACGAGCAGTACTTC,CASSLDRGTYEQYF
once,TRBD1,TRBV18,TRBJ1-5,TGTGCCAGCTCACCGGGACAGGGCCACAATCAGCCCCAGCATTTT,CASSPGQGHNQPQHF
large,NA,TRBV5-6,TRBJ2-4,TGTGCCAGCAGCCCGGAGACAGGGAGGAACATTCAGTACTTC,CASSPETGRNIQYF